This T cell receptor beta chain appears in the sequencing data of a study of blood T cell repertoires in COVID-19. Study-wide context: COVID-19 samples, acute and convalescent, were from the United States, Italy and Spain. PBMCs, B-cell-depleted T cells, or T cells were the source of the cDNA or gDNA that made up the material.

Methods used by the authors: Using reference gene primer amplification, nucleated cell counts were estimated. Data came from immunoSEQ multiplex PCR; TCRdb stores just in-frame clones and leaves some out. The V and J calls and clone size are taken from that table; D and trimming were inferred from the DNA. This table holds 70,000 to 90,000 clones, approximately 90% found once. Each participant's cohort was designated according to participant-reported clinical history. After removal of 3 bases from V and 6 bases from J, the junction contained 8 bases not matched to a gene. This CDR3 is 16 amino acids long. Germline assignment: CDR1 SGHAT and CDR2 FQNNGV.

This rearrangement joins TRBV11-2 to TRBJ2-1, with TRBD2 matching over 10 bases. The receptor was isolated from a woman aged 45 to 65 with acute COVID-19. Sample: PBMCs or T cells enriched from blood (not recorded which). The CDR3 bases are TGTGCCAGCAGCTTCAGCGGGAGGGCTTGGGGCAATGAGCAGTTCTTC. This sequence encodes CASSFSGRAWGNEQFF.